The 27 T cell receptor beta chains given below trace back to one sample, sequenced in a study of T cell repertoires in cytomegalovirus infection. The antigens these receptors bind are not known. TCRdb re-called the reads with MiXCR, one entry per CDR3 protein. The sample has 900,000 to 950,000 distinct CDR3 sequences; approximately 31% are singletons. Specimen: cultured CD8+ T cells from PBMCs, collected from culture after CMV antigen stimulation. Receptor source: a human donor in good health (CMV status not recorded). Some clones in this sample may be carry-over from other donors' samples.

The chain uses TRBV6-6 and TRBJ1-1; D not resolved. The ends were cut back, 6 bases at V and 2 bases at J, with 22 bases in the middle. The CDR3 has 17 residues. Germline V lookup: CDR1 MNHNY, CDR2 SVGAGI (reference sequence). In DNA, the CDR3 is TGTGCCAGCAGCAAAACGCCACCAGCTGAGGTCAACACTGAAGCTTTCTTT. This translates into CASSKTPPAEVNTEAFF.

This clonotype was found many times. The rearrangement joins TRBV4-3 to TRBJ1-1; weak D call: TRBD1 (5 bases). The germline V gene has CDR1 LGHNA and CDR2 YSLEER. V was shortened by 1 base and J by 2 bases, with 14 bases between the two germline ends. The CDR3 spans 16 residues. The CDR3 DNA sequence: TGCGCCAGCAGCCAAGGTTTTGGGACCTTTAACACTGAAGCTTTCTTT. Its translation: CASSQGFGTFNTEAFF.

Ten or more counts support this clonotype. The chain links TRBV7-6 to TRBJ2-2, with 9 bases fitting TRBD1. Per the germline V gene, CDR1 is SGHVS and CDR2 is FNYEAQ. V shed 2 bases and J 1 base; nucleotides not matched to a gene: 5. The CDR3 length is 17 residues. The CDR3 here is CASSLPRDRENTGELFF. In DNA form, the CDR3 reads TGTGCCAGCAGCTTACCACGGGACAGGGAGAACACCGGGGAGCTGTTTTTT.

CDR3 nucleotides: TGTGCCAGCAGCCCCGTAGGGGGGGTTATGCGGGCTAGCACAGATACGCAGTATTTT. Amino acids: CASSPVGGVMRASTDTQYF. The chain links TRBV7-6 to TRBJ2-3; TRBD2 might be the D (7 bases). The CDR3 totals 19 residues. CDR1 and CDR2 from the germline V gene are SGHVS and FNYEAQ. The V gene lost 5 bases and the J gene lost 0 bases, with 24 bases spanning the gap. The complete variable domain, with remaining parts taken from reference TRBV7-6 and TRBJ2-3, reads GAGVSQSPRYKVTKRGQDVALRCDPISGHVSLYWYRQALGQGPEFLTYFNYEAQQDKSGLPNDRFSAERPEGSISTLTIQRTEQRDSAMYRCASSPVGGVMRASTDTQYFGPGTRLTVL.

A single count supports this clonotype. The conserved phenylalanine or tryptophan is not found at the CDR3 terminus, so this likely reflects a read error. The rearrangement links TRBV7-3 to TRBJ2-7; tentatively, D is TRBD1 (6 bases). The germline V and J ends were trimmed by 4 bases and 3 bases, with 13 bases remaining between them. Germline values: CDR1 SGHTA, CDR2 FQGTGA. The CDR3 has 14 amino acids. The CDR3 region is CASSSQDRLYEQYS. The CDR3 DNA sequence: TGTGCCAGCAGCTCTCAGGACAGACTCTACGAGCAGTACTCC.

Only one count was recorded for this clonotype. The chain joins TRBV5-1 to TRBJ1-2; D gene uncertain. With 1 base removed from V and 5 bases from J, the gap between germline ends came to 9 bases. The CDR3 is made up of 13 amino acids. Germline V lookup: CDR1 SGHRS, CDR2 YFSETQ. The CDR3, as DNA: TGCGCCAGCAGCTTGACAGAAGGGTATGGCTACACCTTC. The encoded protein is CASSLTEGYGYTF.

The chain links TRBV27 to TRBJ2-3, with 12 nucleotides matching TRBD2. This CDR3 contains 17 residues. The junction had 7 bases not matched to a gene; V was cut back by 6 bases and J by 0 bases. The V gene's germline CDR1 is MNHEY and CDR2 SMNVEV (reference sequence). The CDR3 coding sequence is TGTGCCAGCAGCACTACTAGCGGGGGGTGGAGCACAGATACGCAGTATTTT. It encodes CASSTTSGGWSTDTQYF.

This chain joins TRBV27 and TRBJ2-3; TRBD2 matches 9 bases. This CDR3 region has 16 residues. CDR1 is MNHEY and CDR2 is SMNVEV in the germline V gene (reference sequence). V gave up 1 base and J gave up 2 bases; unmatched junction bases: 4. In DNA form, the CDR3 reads TGTGCCAGCAGTTTATTCCTAGCGGGGATCACAGATACGCAGTATTTT. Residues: CASSLFLAGITDTQYF.

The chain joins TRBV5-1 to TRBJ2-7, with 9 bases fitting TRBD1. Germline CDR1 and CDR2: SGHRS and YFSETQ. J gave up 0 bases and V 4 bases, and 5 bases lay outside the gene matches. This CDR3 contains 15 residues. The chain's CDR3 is CASSGRTGASYEQYF. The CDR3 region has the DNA TGCGCCAGCAGCGGTCGGACAGGGGCCTCCTACGAGCAGTACTTC.

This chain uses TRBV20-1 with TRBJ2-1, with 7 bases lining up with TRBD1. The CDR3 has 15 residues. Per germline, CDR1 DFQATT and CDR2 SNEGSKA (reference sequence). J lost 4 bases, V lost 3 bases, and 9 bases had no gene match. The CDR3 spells CSARFTGALYNEQFF. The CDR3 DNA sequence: TGCAGTGCTAGGTTCACAGGGGCCCTTTACAATGAGCAGTTCTTC.

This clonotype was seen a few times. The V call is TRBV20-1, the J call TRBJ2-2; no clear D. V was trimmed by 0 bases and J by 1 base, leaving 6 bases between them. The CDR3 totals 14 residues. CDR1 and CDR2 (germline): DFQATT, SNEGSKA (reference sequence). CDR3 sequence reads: CSARDQQNTGELFF. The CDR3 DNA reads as TGCAGTGCTAGAGACCAACAGAACACCGGGGAGCTGTTTTTT.

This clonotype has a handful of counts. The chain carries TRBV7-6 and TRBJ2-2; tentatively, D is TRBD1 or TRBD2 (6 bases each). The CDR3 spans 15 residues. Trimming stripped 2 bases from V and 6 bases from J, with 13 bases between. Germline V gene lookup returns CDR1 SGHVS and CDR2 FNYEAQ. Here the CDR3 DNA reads TGTGCCAGCAGCTTATTGGAGGGGGACGCCGGGGAGCTGTTTTTT. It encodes CASSLLEGDAGELFF.

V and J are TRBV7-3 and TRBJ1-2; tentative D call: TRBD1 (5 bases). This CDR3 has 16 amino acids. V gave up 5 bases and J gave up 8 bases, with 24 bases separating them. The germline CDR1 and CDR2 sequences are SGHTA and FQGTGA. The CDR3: CASSPKGTRGVLGYTF. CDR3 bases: TGTGCCAGCAGCCCAAAAGGCACCCGGGGGGTTCTCGGCTACACCTTC.

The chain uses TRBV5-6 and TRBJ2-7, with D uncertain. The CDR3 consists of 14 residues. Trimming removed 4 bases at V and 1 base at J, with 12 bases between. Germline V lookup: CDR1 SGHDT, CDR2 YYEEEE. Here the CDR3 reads CASSGPESSYEQYV. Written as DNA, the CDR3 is TGTGCCAGCAGCGGGCCCGAGAGTTCCTACGAGCAGTACGTC.

CDR3 coding DNA: TGTGCCAGCATCTTGGGGAGGGCCAAAAACATTCAGTACTTC. Its translation is CASILGRAKNIQYF. The V and J genes are TRBV2 and TRBJ2-4; possible D gene TRBD2, 6 bases. Trimming took 7 bases from V and 1 from J, leaving 11 bases between them. The CDR3 sequence is 14 residues long. Germline V CDR1 and CDR2: SNHLY, FYNNEI.

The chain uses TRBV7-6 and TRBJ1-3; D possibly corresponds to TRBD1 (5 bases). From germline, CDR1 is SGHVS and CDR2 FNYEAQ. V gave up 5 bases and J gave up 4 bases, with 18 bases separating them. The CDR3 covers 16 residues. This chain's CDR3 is CASSAPGRQGGNTIYF. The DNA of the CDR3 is TGTGCCAGCAGCGCCCCGGGACGACAAGGAGGAAACACCATATATTTT.

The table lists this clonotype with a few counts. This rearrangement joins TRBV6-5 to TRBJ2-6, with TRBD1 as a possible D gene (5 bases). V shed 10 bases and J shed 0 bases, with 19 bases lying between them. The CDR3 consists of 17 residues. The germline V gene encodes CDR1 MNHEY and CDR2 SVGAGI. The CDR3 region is CATKGRRAYSGANVLTF. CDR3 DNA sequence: TGTGCCACAAAGGGGCGCAGGGCCTACTCTGGGGCCAACGTCCTGACTTTC.

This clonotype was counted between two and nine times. The CDR3 reads CASSFLTAVNEQFF. The CDR3 DNA is TGTGCCAGCAGCTTTCTGACGGCCGTTAATGAGCAGTTCTTC. This sequence joins TRBV7-2 and TRBJ2-1; no clear D. The CDR3 is made up of 14 amino acids. CDR1 is SGHTA and CDR2 is FQGNSA in the germline V gene. Trimming cost V 3 bases and J 7 bases, with 13 bases left between them.

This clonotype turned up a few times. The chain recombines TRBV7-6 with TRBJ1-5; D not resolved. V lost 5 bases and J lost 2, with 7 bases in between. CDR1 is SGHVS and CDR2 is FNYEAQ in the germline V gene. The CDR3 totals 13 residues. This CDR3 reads CASSTDGNQPQHF. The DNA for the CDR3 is TGTGCCAGCAGCACGGACGGCAATCAGCCCCAGCATTTT.

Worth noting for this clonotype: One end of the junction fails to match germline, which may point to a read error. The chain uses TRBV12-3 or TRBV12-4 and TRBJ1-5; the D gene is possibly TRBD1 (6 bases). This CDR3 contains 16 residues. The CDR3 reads CASSRGRGPSNQHQHF. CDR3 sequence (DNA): TGTGCCAGCAGTCGGGGGCGCGGCCCTAGCAATCAGCACCAGCATTTT.

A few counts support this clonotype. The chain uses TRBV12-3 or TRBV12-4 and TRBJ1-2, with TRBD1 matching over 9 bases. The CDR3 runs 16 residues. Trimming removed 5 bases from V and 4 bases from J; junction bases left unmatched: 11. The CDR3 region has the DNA TGTGCCAGCAGTGGGTGGGACAGGGCTTCGACCTATGGCTACACCTTC. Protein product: CASSGWDRASTYGYTF.

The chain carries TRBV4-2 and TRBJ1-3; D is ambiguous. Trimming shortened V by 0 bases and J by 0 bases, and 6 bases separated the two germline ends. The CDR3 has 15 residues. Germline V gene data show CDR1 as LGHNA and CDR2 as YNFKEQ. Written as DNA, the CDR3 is TGTGCCAGCAGCCAAGACGTCAGCTCTGGAAACACCATATATTTT. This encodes CASSQDVSSGNTIYF.

The CDR3 DNA reads as TGTGCCAGCAGTTTGCCCCAGGGTTCTTTGCTTCAGCCCCAGCATTTT. Translating it yields CASSLPQGSLLQPQHF. This rearrangement joins TRBV28 to TRBJ1-5, with D perhaps TRBD1 (5 bases). The germline V and J ends were trimmed by 3 bases and 6 bases, with 18 bases remaining between them. This CDR3 region has 16 residues. The germline CDR1 and CDR2 sequences are MDHEN and SYDVKM.

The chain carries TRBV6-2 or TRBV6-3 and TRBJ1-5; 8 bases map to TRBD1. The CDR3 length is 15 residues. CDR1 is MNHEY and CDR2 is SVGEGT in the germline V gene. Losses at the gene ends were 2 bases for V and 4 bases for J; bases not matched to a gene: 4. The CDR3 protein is CASSYGQGLNQPQHF. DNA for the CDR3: TGTGCCAGCAGTTACGGACAGGGATTAAATCAGCCCCAGCATTTT.

CDR3 residues: CSARDPRGASQETQYF. CDR3 bases: TGCAGTGCTAGAGACCCGCGGGGGGCGAGCCAAGAGACCCAGTACTTC. The chain combines TRBV20-1 with TRBJ2-5, with TRBD2 matching 8 bases. Germline V gives CDR1 DFQATT, CDR2 SNEGSKA (reference sequence). Losses at the gene ends were 0 bases for V and 1 base for J; bases not matched to a gene: 7. The CDR3 length is 16 residues.

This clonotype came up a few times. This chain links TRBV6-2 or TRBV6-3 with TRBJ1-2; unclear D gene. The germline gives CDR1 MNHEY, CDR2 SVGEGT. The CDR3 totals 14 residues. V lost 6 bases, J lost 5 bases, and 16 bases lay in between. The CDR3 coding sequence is TGTGCCAGCAGACCCACAGACTATTGGTATGGCTACACCTTC. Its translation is CASRPTDYWYGYTF.

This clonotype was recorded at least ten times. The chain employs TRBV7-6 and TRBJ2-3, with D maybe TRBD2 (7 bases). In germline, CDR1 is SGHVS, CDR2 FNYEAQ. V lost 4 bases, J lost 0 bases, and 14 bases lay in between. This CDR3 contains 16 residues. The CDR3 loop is CASSSQGTTSTDTQYF. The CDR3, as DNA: TGTGCCAGCAGCTCCCAGGGGACTACTAGCACAGATACGCAGTATTTT.